This TCR beta chain was obtained from a study of CD8 T cells in Susac syndrome. Random hexamers were used to reverse transcribe an amount of about 0.5 to 1 ug RNA. MiXCR, run by TCRdb on the immunoSEQ multiplex PCR reads, gives a single entry per CDR3 protein. The table lists approximately 120,000 distinct CDR3 sequences, over 90% of them singletons. Germline assignment: CDR1 LNHDA and CDR2 SQIVND (reference sequence). The germline V and J ends were trimmed by 7 bases and 2 bases, with 18 bases remaining between them. The CDR3 contains 16 residues. In the multiple sclerosis control group, patients were treatment-naive and had stable or active relapsing-remitting disease.

V and J are TRBV19 and TRBJ1-5; the D is unclear. Specimen: CD8+ T cells from PBMCs. The TCR comes from a human donor with multiple sclerosis. CDR3: CASTMPDNTGNQPQHF. CDR3 DNA sequence: TGTGCCAGTACCATGCCTGATAATACGGGCAATCAGCCCCAGCATTTT.